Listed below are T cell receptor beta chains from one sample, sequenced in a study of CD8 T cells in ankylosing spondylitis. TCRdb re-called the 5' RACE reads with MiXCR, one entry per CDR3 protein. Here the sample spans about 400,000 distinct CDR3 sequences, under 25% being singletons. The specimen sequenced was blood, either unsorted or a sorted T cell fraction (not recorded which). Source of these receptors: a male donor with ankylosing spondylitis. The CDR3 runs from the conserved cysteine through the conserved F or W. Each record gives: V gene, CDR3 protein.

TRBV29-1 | CSVEDPKTQYF
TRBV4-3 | CASIIPGRSSGANVLTF
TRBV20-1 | CSAAGRPNEKLFF
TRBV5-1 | CASSLDQDGEQFF
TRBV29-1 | CSVDPVQRTGPLETQYF
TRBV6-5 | CASSSPRKRLSGANVLTF
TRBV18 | CASSPSARSYEQYF
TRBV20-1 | CSARDPAMVGLNTGELFF
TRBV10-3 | CAIKGLDTETQYF
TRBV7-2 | CASSLLGSRNTIYF
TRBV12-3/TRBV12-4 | CASIVEASGNTIYF
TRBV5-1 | CASSIGGGSSGANVLTF
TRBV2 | CASRKLAHQETQYF
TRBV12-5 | CASGYGDSGLQPQHF
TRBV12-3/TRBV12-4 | CASRRGGGYNQPQHF
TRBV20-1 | CSASAVAKNIQYF
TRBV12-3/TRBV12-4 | CASSLGTGSRTDTQYF
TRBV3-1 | CASSRAGFLLATEAFF
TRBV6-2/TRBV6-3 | CASRDRRQGPYEQYF
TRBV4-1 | CASSAGGKSNQPQHF
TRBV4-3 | CASSLGPGQLYGYTF
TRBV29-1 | CSGARDLGSGELFF
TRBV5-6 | CAALRQGSGELFF
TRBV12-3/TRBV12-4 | CASSWIGGASYEQYF
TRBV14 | CASSRRPRGSSYEQYF
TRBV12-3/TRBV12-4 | CASSHATDRGQPQHF
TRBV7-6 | CASSLVQGREAFF
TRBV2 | CASKVHTRPSYNEQFF